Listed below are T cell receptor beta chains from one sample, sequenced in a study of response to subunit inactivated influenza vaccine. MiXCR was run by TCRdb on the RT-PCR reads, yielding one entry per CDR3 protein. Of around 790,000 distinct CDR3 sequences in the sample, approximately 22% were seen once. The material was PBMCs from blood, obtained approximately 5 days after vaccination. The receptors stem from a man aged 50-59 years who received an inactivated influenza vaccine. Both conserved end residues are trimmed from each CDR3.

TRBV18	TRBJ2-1	ASSQPGHSSYNEQF
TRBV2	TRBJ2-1	ASRSGQSQVQF
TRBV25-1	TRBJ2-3	ASSGTGSTPGTQY
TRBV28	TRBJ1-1	ASSRRTENEAF
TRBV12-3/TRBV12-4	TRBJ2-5	ASSLSPNPQETQY
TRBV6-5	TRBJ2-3	ASSTGADTQY
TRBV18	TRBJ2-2	ASSPRLAGVTGELF
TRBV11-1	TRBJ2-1	ASSLLWREGLVFNEQF
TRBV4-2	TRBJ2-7	ASSRGQGEQY
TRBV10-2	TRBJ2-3	ASTPTSPDTQY
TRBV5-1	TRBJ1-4	ASGGGQGSHEKLF
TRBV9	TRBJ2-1	ASSVAGLSYNEQF
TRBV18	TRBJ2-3	ASSPLQGTAADTQY
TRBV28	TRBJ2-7	ASSEPGTSGPFSYEQY
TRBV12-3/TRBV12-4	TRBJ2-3	ASSLSQVPDTQY
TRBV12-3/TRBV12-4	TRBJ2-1	ASSFGGLNEQF
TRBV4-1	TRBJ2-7	ASSQLQGARYEQY
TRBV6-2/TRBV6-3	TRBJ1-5	ASRQTGGSQPQH
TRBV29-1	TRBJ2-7	SVKSGTGGYEQY
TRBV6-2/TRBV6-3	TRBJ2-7	ASSSHRGPYEQY
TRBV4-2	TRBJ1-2	ASTPAGATNYGYT
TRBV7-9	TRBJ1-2	ASSASSGYT
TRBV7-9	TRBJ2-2	ASSLGWTGLYTGELF
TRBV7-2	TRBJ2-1	ASSLVWGSDEQF
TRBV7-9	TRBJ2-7	ASISSGDSYEQY
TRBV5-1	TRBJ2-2	ASSRTGDTGELF
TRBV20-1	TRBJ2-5	SASQGGRGETQY
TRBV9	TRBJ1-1	ASSARQVALNTEAF
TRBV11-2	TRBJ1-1	ASSSLRYPGAF
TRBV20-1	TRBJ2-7	SADRSAKQGEQY
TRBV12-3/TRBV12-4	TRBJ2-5	ASSFRGGLQETQY